This is a list of T cell receptor beta chains from one sample in a study of T cells in Graves' hyperthyroidism and ophthalmopathy. Each CDR3 protein is one row after TCRdb ran MiXCR on the multiplex PCR reads. The data show roughly 800,000 distinct CDR3 sequences, 35% to 45% seen once. The specimen sequenced was blood. These TCRs come from a young man with Graves' hyperthyroidism. CDR3s include the opening cysteine and the closing phenylalanine or tryptophan. A D gene is named only where the DNA matches it firmly. The size of a clone is reported for some rows only, either as once, few or many, or as a class for expanded clones.

D	V	J	size	CDR3	DNA
.	TRBV2	TRBJ1-2	many	CASRETPYGYTF	TGTGCCAGCAGGGAGACGCCCTATGGCTACACCTTC
TRBD1	TRBV11-1	TRBJ1-1	once	CASSTEGQGDTEAFF	TGTGCCAGCAGTACAGAGGGACAGGGGGACACTGAAGCTTTCTTT
.	TRBV20-1	TRBJ2-5	many	CSASPQGRIRRETQYF	TGCAGTGCTAGTCCGCAGGGACGGATAAGAAGGGAGACCCAGTACTTC
TRBD2	TRBV9	TRBJ2-3	.	CASSYSGGGTDTQYF	TGTGCCAGCAGCTATAGCGGGGGAGGCACAGATACGCAGTATTTT
.	TRBV7-2	TRBJ1-1	many	CASSLGYRRMDTEAFF	TGTGCCAGCAGCTTAGGCTACAGGCGGATGGACACTGAAGCTTTCTTT
TRBD2	TRBV12-3/TRBV12-4	TRBJ2-5	few	CASSFTGGLGETQYF	TGTGCCAGCAGTTTTACGGGGGGGCTGGGAGAGACCCAGTACTTC
.	TRBV20-1	TRBJ1-4	many	CSAAPGREKLFF	TGCAGTGCTGCCCCCGGGCGGGAAAAACTGTTTTTT
.	TRBV7-2	TRBJ2-7	.	CASSLGWLEQYF	TGTGCCAGCAGCCTAGGGTGGCTGGAGCAGTACTTC
.	TRBV7-6	TRBJ2-7	many	CASSLVGSGEQYF	TGTGCCAGCAGCTTAGTAGGGTCGGGCGAGCAGTACTTC
.	TRBV6-6	TRBJ2-7	few	CASRTGSHEQYF	TGTGCCAGCAGGACAGGCTCCCACGAGCAGTACTTC
TRBD2	TRBV20-1	TRBJ2-2	.	CSARGSGDNTGELFF	TGCAGTGCTAGAGGGAGCGGGGACAACACCGGGGAGCTGTTTTTT
.	TRBV29-1	TRBJ1-2	once	CSRSVVSGYTF	TGCAGCCGGAGTGTAGTATCCGGCTACACCTTC
.	TRBV25-1	TRBJ2-5	many	CASSGSRGSQETQYF	TGTGCCAGCAGTGGATCCCGCGGCAGCCAAGAGACCCAGTACTTC
.	TRBV28	TRBJ1-4	once	CASIFNEKLFF	TGTGCCAGCATTTTTAATGAAAAACTGTTTTTT
.	TRBV29-1	TRBJ1-1	.	CSVGQALGTEAFF	TGCAGCGTAGGGCAGGCGCTGGGCACTGAAGCTTTCTTT
.	TRBV20-1	TRBJ2-7	.	CSARGAGISYEQYF	TGCAGTGCTAGAGGGGCAGGTATCTCCTACGAGCAGTACTTC
.	TRBV19	TRBJ1-1	few	CASSTALEAFF	TGTGCCAGTAGTACAGCCCTTGAAGCTTTCTTT
.	TRBV7-9	TRBJ1-5	many	CASSSSYQPQHF	TGTGCCAGCAGCTCTTCTTATCAGCCCCAGCATTTT
TRBD1	TRBV7-9	TRBJ1-4	.	CASSPNNRGDNEKLFF	TGTGCCAGCAGCCCCAATAACAGGGGGGATAATGAAAAACTGTTTTTT
.	TRBV7-3	TRBJ2-5	.	CASSISRGETQYF	TGTGCCAGCAGCATTTCAAGGGGAGAGACCCAGTACTTC
TRBD1	TRBV10-3	TRBJ1-4	.	CAISGTRTGINEKLFF	TGTGCCATCAGCGGTACACGGACAGGAATTAATGAAAAACTGTTTTTT
TRBD1	TRBV4-1	TRBJ1-5	few	CASSLGTGGVQPQHF	TGCGCCAGCAGCCTGGGGACAGGGGGCGTTCAGCCCCAGCATTTT
.	TRBV19	TRBJ1-4	few	CASSFDRLEKLLF	TGTGCCAGTAGCTTTGACAGGCTTGAAAAACTGCTTTTT
TRBD1	TRBV7-2	TRBJ1-5	.	CASSFQGGNSNQPQHF	TGTGCCAGCAGCTTTCAGGGGGGAAATAGCAATCAGCCCCAGCATTTT
.	TRBV7-6	TRBJ2-7	.	CASSDGGRSAYEQYF	TGTGCCAGCAGCGATGGGGGCAGATCCGCCTACGAGCAGTACTTC
.	TRBV7-3	TRBJ2-2	.	CASSLSSGAGELFF	TGTGCCAGCAGCTTAAGTTCGGGAGCCGGGGAGCTGTTTTTT
TRBD2	TRBV20-1	TRBJ2-7	few	CSARERDFSYEQYF	TGCAGTGCTAGGGAGCGGGATTTCTCCTACGAGCAGTACTTC
TRBD1	TRBV7-3	TRBJ1-2	many	CASSSDRDVGYTF	TGTGCCAGCAGCTCGGACAGGGATGTTGGCTACACCTTC
.	TRBV5-6	TRBJ2-2	.	CASSPTRGRELFF	TGTGCCAGCAGCCCCACCAGGGGAAGAGAGCTGTTTTTT
.	TRBV7-8	TRBJ2-7	few	CASSFNGGYEQYF	TGTGCCAGCAGCTTTAACGGCGGCTACGAGCAGTACTTC
TRBD2	TRBV7-2	TRBJ2-7	many	CASSLIAGGTYEQYF	TGTGCCAGCAGCTTGATAGCGGGAGGGACCTACGAGCAGTACTTC
TRBD1	TRBV10-3	TRBJ1-2	many	CAISARTGTDYGYTF	TGTGCCATCAGTGCTCGGACAGGGACGGACTATGGCTACACCTTC
.	TRBV14	TRBJ1-1	.	CASSLVTGRDEAFF	TGTGCCAGCAGCCTTGTTACAGGGCGCGATGAAGCTTTCTTT
.	TRBV3-1	TRBJ2-5	.	CASSQDERYQETQYF	TGTGCCAGCAGCCAAGATGAGAGATACCAAGAGACCCAGTACTTC
TRBD1	TRBV10-2	TRBJ2-7	.	CASSEGTGIYEQYF	TGCGCCAGCAGTGAGGGGACAGGGATCTACGAGCAGTACTTC
.	TRBV29-1	TRBJ1-2	.	CSYFRDDGYTF	TGCAGTTACTTCCGGGACGACGGCTACACCTTC
.	TRBV7-9	TRBJ2-7	.	CASSSLAGHFYEQYF	TGTGCCAGCAGCTCCCTTGCGGGACACTTCTACGAGCAGTACTTC
.	TRBV5-4	TRBJ2-2	.	CASSLGGFDTGELFF	TGTGCCAGCAGCTTGGGGGGATTCGACACCGGGGAGCTGTTTTTT
.	TRBV7-2	TRBJ1-2	once	CASSQDSLSDGYTF	TGCGCCAGCAGCCAAGATTCCCTCTCGGATGGCTACACCTTC
.	TRBV20-1	TRBJ2-7	.	CSARDRRLAYEQYF	TGCAGTGCTAGAGATCGCAGGTTGGCCTACGAGCAGTACTTC
.	TRBV5-4	TRBJ1-4	.	CASSLDGGSNEKLFF	TGTGCCAGCAGCTTGGATGGGGGTTCTAATGAAAAACTGTTTTTT
TRBD1	TRBV7-1	TRBJ2-7	.	CASSSPNLTGGRYEQYF	TGTGCCAGCAGCTCGCCAAATTTGACAGGGGGCAGGTACGAGCAGTACTTC
.	TRBV7-8	TRBJ2-6	many	CASSSRFEVSGANVLTF	TGTGCCAGCAGCTCTCGGTTCGAGGTATCTGGGGCCAACGTCCTGACTTTC
.	TRBV7-2	TRBJ1-1	.	CASSQLRADGRNTEAFF	TGTGCCAGCAGCCAATTAAGGGCAGACGGCAGGAACACTGAAGCTTTCTTT
.	TRBV2	TRBJ1-1	few	CASSEDGGPNTEAFF	TGTGCCAGCAGTGAAGATGGGGGGCCGAACACTGAAGCTTTCTTT
TRBD1	TRBV7-2	TRBJ1-5	many	CASSVRQGDQPQHF	TGTGCCAGCAGCGTCCGACAGGGAGATCAGCCCCAGCATTTT
.	TRBV7-2	TRBJ1-5	few	CASSFWGDSNQPQHF	TGTGCCAGCAGTTTTTGGGGGGATAGCAATCAGCCCCAGCATTTT